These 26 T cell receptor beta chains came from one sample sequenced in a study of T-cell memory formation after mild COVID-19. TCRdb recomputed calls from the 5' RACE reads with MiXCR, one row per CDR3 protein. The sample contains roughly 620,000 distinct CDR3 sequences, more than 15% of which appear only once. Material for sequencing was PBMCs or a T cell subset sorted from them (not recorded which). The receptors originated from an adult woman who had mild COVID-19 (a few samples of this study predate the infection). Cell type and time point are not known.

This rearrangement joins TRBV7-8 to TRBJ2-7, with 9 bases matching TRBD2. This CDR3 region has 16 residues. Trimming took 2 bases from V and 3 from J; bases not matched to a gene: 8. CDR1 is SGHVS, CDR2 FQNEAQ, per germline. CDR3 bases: TGTGCCAGCAGCTTACCGACTAGCGGCAACTACTACGAGCAGTACTTC. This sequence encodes CASSLPTSGNYYEQYF.

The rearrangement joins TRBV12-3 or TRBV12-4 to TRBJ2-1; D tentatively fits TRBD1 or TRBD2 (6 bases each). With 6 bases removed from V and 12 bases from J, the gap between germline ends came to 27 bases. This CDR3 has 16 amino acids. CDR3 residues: CASSSTGGGISSRQFF. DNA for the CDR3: TGTGCCAGCAGCTCCACAGGAGGGGGAATAAGTAGTAGGCAGTTCTTC.

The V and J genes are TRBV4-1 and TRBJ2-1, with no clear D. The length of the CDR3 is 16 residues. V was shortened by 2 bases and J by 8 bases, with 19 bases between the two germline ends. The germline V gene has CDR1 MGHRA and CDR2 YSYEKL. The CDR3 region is CASSQMGNYGIDEQFF. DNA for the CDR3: TGCGCCAGCAGCCAAATGGGGAACTACGGTATCGATGAGCAGTTCTTC.

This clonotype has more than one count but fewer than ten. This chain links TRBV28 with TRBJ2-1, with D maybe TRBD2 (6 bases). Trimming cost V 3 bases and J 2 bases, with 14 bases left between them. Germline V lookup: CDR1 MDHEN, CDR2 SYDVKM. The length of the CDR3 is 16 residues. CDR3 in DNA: TGTGCCAGCAGTTTTGTCGGGCGGGGCGCCTACAATGAGCAGTTCTTC. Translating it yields CASSFVGRGAYNEQFF.

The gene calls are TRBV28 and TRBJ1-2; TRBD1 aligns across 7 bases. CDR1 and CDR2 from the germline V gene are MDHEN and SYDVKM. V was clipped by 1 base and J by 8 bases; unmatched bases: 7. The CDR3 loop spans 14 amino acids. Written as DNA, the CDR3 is TGTGCCAGCAGTTTATTAATGGACAGGCGGGGCTACACCTTC. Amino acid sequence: CASSLLMDRRGYTF.

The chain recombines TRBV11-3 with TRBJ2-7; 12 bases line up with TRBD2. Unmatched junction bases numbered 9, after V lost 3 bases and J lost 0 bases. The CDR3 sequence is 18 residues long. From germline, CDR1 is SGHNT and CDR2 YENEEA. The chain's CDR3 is CASSFSRLAGESSYEQYF. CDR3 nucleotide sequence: TGTGCCAGCAGCTTTAGTAGACTAGCGGGAGAAAGCTCCTACGAGCAGTACTTC.

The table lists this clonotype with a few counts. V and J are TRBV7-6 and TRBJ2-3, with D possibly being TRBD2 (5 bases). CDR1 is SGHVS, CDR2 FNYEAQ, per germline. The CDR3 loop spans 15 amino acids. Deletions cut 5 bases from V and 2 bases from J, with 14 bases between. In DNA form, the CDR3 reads TGTGCCAGCAGCCCTAGTGGGAGTCCCACAGATACGCAGTATTTT. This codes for CASSPSGSPTDTQYF.

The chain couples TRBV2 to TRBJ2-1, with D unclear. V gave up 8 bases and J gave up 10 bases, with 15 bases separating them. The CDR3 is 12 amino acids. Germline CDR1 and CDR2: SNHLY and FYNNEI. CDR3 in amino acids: CASLGRVGEQFF. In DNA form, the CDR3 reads TGTGCCAGCCTCGGAAGGGTAGGCGAGCAGTTCTTC.

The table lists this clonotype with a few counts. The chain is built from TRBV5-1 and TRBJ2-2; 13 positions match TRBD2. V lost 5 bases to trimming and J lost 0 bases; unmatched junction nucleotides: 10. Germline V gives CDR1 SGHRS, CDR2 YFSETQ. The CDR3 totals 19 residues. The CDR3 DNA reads TGCGCCAGCAGTTTGCCGAGGACTAGCGGGGGCCCGAACACCGGGGAGCTGTTTTTT. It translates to CASSLPRTSGGPNTGELFF.

CDR3 sequence (DNA): TGCGCCAGCAAGGACACTGCGGAAAACATTCAGTACTTC. Its translation: CASKDTAENIQYF. The chain joins TRBV5-1 to TRBJ2-4, with D tentatively TRBD1 (5 bases). The CDR3 has 13 residues. CDR1 is SGHRS and CDR2 is YFSETQ in the germline V gene. V gave up 6 bases and J gave up 5 bases, with 12 bases separating them.

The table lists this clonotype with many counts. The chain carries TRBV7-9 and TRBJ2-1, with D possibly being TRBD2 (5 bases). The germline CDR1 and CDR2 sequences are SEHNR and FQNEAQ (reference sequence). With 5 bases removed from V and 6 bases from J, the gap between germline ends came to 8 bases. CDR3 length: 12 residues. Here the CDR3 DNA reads TGTGCCAGCAGCCGGACTCTCAATGAGCAGTTCTTC. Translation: CASSRTLNEQFF.

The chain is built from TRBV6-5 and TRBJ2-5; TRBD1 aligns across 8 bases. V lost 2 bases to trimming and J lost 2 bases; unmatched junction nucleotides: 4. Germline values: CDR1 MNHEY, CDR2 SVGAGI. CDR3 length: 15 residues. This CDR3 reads CASSYDRGWQETQYF. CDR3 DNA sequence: TGTGCCAGCAGTTACGACAGGGGCTGGCAAGAGACCCAGTACTTC.

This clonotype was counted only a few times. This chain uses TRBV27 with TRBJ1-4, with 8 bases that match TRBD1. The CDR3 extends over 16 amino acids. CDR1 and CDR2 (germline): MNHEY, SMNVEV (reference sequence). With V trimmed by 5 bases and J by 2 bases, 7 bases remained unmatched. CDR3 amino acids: CASSPTYRGTNEKLFF. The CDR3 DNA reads TGTGCCAGCAGTCCTACGTACAGGGGGACTAATGAAAAACTGTTTTTT.

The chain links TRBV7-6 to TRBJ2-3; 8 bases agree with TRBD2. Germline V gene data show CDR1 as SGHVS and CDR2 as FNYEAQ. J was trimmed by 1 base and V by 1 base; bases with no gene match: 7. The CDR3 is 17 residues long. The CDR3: CASSLEASGWGTDTQYF. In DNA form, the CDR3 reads TGTGCCAGCAGCTTAGAGGCTAGCGGGTGGGGCACAGATACGCAGTATTTT. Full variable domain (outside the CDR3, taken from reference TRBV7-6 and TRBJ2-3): GAGVSQSPRYKVTKRGQDVALRCDPISGHVSLYWYRQALGQGPEFLTYFNYEAQQDKSGLPNDRFSAERPEGSISTLTIQRTEQRDSAMYRCASSLEASGWGTDTQYFGPGTRLTVL.

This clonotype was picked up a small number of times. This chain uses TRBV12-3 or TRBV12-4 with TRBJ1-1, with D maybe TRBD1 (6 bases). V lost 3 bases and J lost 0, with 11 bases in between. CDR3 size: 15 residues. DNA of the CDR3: TGTGCCAGCAGTTTTGAAGGGGGGGTGAACACTGAAGCTTTCTTT. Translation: CASSFEGGVNTEAFF.

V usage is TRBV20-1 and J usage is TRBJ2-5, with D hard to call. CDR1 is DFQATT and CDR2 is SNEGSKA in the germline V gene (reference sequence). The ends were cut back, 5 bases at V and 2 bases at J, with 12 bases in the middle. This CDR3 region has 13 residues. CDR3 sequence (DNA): TGCAGTGCTGAAGATGATTTACAAGAGACCCAGTACTTC. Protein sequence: CSAEDDLQETQYF.

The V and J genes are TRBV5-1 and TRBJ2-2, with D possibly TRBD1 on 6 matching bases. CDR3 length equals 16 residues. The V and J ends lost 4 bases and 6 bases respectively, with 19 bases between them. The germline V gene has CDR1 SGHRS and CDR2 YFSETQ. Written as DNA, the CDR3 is TGCGCCAGCAGCCCGCACGGACAGACAAAAGCCGGGGAGCTGTTTTTT. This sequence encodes CASSPHGQTKAGELFF.

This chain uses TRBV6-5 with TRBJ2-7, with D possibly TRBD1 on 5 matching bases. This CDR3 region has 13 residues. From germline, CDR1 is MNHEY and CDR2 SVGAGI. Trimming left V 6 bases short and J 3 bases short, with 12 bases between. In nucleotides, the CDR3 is TGTGCCAGCAGCGACGCCAGGGTCTACGAGCAGTACTTC. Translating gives CASSDARVYEQYF.

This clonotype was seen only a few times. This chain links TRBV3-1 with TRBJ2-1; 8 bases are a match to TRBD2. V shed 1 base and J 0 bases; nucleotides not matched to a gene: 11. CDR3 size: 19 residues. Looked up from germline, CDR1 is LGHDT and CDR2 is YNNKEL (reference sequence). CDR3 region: CASSQGQGYSGNSYNEQFF. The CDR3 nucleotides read TGTGCCAGCAGCCAAGGTCAAGGGTATAGCGGGAACTCCTACAATGAGCAGTTCTTC.

The CDR3 is CASSRGRGYQETQYF. The DNA of the CDR3 is TGTGCCAGCAGTCGGGGACGGGGGTACCAAGAGACCCAGTACTTC. The rearrangement links TRBV6-5 to TRBJ2-5; D may be TRBD2 (6 bases). Germline CDR1 reads MNHEY; CDR2 reads SVGAGI. The V end lost 5 bases, the J end lost 0 bases, and 13 bases lay between the germline ends. The CDR3 contains 15 residues.

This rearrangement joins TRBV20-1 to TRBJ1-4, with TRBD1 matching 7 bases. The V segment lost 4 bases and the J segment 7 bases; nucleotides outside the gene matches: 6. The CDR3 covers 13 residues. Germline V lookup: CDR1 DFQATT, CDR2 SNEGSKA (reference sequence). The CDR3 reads CSATGTVGEKLFF. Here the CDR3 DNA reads TGCAGTGCTACCGGGACAGTAGGTGAAAAACTGTTTTTT.

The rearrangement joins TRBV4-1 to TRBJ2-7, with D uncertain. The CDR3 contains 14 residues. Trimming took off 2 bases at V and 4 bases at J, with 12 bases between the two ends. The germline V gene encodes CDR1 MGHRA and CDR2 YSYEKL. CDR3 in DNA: TGCGCCAGCAGCCAAACACAAACGATGTACGAGCAGTACTTC. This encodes CASSQTQTMYEQYF.

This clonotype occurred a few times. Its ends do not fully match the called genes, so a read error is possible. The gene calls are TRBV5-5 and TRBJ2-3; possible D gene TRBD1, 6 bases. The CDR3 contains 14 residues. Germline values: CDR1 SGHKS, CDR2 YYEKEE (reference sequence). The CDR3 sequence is CASSFRQVTDTQYF. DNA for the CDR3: TGTGCCAGTAGCTTCAGACAGGTTACAGATACGCAGTATTTT.

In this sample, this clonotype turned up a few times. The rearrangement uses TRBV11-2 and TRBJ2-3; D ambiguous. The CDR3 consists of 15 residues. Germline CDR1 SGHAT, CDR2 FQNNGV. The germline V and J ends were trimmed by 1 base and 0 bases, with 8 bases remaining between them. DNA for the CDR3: TGTGCCAGCAGCTTAGTCCCGATAAGCACAGATACGCAGTATTTT. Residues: CASSLVPISTDTQYF. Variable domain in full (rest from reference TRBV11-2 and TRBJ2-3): EAGVAQSPRYKIIEKRQSVAFWCNPISGHATLYWYQQILGQGPKLLIQFQNNGVVDDSQLPKDRFSAERLKGVDSTLKIQPAKLEDSAVYLCASSLVPISTDTQYFGPGTRLTVL.

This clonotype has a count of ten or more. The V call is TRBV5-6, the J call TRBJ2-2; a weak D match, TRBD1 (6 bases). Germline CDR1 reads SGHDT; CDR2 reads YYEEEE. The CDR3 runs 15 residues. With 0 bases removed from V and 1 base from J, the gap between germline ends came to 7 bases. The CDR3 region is CASSLGQVNTGELFF. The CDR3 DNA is TGTGCCAGCAGCTTGGGACAGGTGAACACCGGGGAGCTGTTTTTT. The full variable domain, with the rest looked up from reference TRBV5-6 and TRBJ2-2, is DAGVTQSPTHLIKTRGQQVTLRCSPKSGHDTVSWYQQALGQGPQFIFQYYEEEERQRGNFPDRFSGHQFPNYSSELNVNALLLGDSALYLCASSLGQVNTGELFFGEGSRLTVL.

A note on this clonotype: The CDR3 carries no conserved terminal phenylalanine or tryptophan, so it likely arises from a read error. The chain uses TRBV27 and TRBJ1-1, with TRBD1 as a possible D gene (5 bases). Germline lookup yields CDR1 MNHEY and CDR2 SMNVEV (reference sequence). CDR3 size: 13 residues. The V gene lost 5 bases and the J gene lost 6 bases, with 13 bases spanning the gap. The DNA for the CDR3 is TGTGCCAGCAGTGTCTCCGGGACTGCTGAAGCTTTCTCT. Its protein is CASSVSGTAEAFS.